The 25 T cell receptor beta chains listed next were all sequenced from one sample in a study of spatial heterogeneity in lung cancer. Study observations and caveats: For expanded intratumoral alpha and beta TCRs, counts tracked tumor mutation counts.

No antigens are known for them. MiXCR, run by TCRdb on the 5' RACE reads, gives a single entry per CDR3 protein. The sample shows around 7,800 distinct CDR3 sequences, around 8% of them seen only once. Time point here: sample taken at primary tumor resection. The material sequenced was lung tumor tissue, taken at surgery. Source of these receptors: a male donor with early-stage non-small cell lung cancer.

Within the sample, this clonotype is medium-sized. A library prepared for alpha chains yielded this beta chain as an off-target read; its size is of little meaning. In DNA, the CDR3 is TGTGCCAGCAGACACGGACAGGGAGCGAACACCGGGGAGCTGTTTTTT. Amino acid sequence: CASRHGQGANTGELFF. The genes are TRBV11-2 and TRBJ2-2; TRBD1 aligns across 8 bases. Germline V CDR1 and CDR2: SGHAT, FQNNGV. V was pared by 6 bases and J by 0 bases, with 6 bases of the junction left unmatched. The length of the CDR3 is 16 residues.

Judged by abundance, this clonotype is medium-sized. As an off-target read in a library built for alpha chains, this beta chain has a frequency of little significance. This sequence joins TRBV20-1 and TRBJ2-4; D ambiguous. Germline V gene sequence: CDR1 DFQATT, CDR2 SNEGSKA (reference sequence). The CDR3 consists of 16 residues. With 0 bases removed from V and 3 bases from J, the gap between germline ends came to 15 bases. CDR3 amino acids: CSARDIIQQIKNIQYF. The CDR3 DNA is TGCAGTGCTAGAGATATTATACAACAGATCAAAAACATTCAGTACTTC.

This clonotype is judged medium-sized. Found in a library prepared for alpha chains, this beta chain is an off-target read, and its abundance has little meaning. The chain uses TRBV20-1 and TRBJ1-4; 10 bases line up with TRBD1. CDR1 DFQATT and CDR2 SNEGSKA come from the germline V gene (reference sequence). The ends lost 6 bases at V and 5 bases at J; junction bases unmatched: 6. This CDR3 spans 14 amino acids. The CDR3 coding sequence is TGCAGTGCCAGGGAGGGACAGGGGAATGAAAAACTGTTTTTT. It translates to CSAREGQGNEKLFF.

This clonotype was seen a single time. This beta chain appears as a stray read in a library generated for alpha chains; its size is not informative. V gene TRBV18 combines with J gene TRBJ2-1; 8 bases align to TRBD2. The CDR3 extends over 15 amino acids. J lost 6 bases, V lost 2 bases, and 6 bases had no gene match. Germline CDR1 and CDR2: KGHSH and LQKENI. CDR3 in DNA: TGTGCCAGCTCACCAAGGACTAGCCGGAGCAATGAGCAGTTCTTC. Translated, it gives CASSPRTSRSNEQFF. The full variable domain, completed using reference TRBV18 and TRBJ2-1, is NAGVMQNPRHLVRRRGQEARLRCSPMKGHSHVYWYRQLPEEGLKFMVYLQKENIIDESGMPKERFSAEFPKEGPSILRIQQVVRGDSAAYFCASSPRTSRSNEQFFGPGTRLTVL.

By share, this clonotype counts as medium-sized. Being off target in a library aimed at alpha chains, this beta chain has a size of little meaning. This chain connects TRBV10-3 to TRBJ2-5; D uncertain. Germline assignment: CDR1 ENHRY and CDR2 SYGVKD. V was clipped by 3 bases and J by 3 bases, with 5 bases between them. The CDR3 covers 12 residues. This CDR3 is CAISENEETQYF. The CDR3 bases are TGTGCCATCAGTGAAAACGAAGAGACCCAGTACTTC.

This clonotype has a handful of counts. This beta chain is an off-target read within a library intended for alpha chains, so its frequency means little. This chain connects TRBV27 to TRBJ2-7, with D uncertain. Germline CDR1 reads MNHEY; CDR2 reads SMNVEV (reference sequence). V shed 2 bases and J shed 5 bases, with 13 bases lying between them. The CDR3 covers 14 residues. CDR3 in amino acids: CASSLGAPLNEQYF. Written as DNA, the CDR3 is TGTGCCAGCAGTTTAGGAGCCCCACTAAACGAGCAGTACTTC.

This clonotype was counted many times. Since the library was made to target alpha chains, this beta chain is a stray read and its abundance is not meaningful. The chain recombines TRBV27 with TRBJ2-1, with 9 positions matching TRBD2. This CDR3 comprises 16 residues. CDR1 and CDR2 (germline): MNHEY, SMNVEV (reference sequence). J lost 2 bases, V lost 0 bases, and 2 bases had no gene match. The CDR3 DNA follows: TGTGCCAGCAGTTTATCGGCGGGAGGGCCCTACAATGAGCAGTTCTTC. Translation gives CASSLSAGGPYNEQFF.

Turning to this clonotype: The library was prepared for alpha chains; this beta chain is a stray read, so its frequency means little. V usage is TRBV18 and J usage is TRBJ2-6; no clear D gene. Trimming removed 3 bases at V and 0 bases at J, with 6 bases between. Germline loops: CDR1 KGHSH, CDR2 LQKENI. The CDR3 runs to 15 residues. The CDR3 region is CASSPGISGANVLTF. CDR3 nucleotides: TGTGCCAGCTCACCTGGCATCTCTGGGGCCAACGTCCTGACTTTC.

A word on this clonotype: Being off target in a library aimed at alpha chains, this beta chain has a size of little meaning. This chain uses TRBV6-2 or TRBV6-3 with TRBJ2-3; the D gene is possibly TRBD2 (5 bases). This CDR3 is built from 14 residues. V was shortened by 7 bases and J by 0 bases, with 11 bases between the two germline ends. The germline V gene has CDR1 MNHEY and CDR2 SVGEGT. CDR3 residues: CASNSGSSTDTQYF. CDR3 in DNA: TGTGCCAGCAACAGCGGTTCTAGCACAGATACGCAGTATTTT.

This clonotype was seen only a few times. Since it is a stray read in a library aimed at alpha chains, this beta chain has a size that is not meaningful. This rearrangement joins TRBV5-1 to TRBJ2-7, with TRBD1 matching 9 bases. Germline V gives CDR1 SGHRS, CDR2 YFSETQ. V was pared by 3 bases and J by 6 bases, with 10 bases of the junction left unmatched. This CDR3 has 15 amino acids. The CDR3 is CASSSYRGRGPEQYF. The CDR3 DNA reads as TGCGCCAGCAGCTCATACAGGGGGCGAGGTCCCGAGCAGTACTTC.

This clonotype was counted at least ten times. A library made for alpha chains picked up this beta chain off target, so its size means little. The chain joins TRBV20-1 to TRBJ2-7; no reliable D call. CDR3 size: 11 residues. CDR1 DFQATT and CDR2 SNEGSKA come from the germline V gene (reference sequence). V was clipped by 4 bases and J by 5 bases, with 9 bases between them. CDR3: CSATPRNEQYF. CDR3 bases: TGCAGTGCTACCCCCAGAAACGAGCAGTACTTC.

This clonotype was picked up many times. This beta chain turned up in a library designed for alpha chains; as an off-target read, its abundance says little. This CDR3 is CSARAPGGQYNEQFF. The CDR3 DNA follows: TGCAGTGCTAGAGCCCCGGGGGGGCAATACAATGAGCAGTTCTTC. The rearrangement links TRBV20-1 to TRBJ2-1; 8 positions agree with TRBD2. The length of the CDR3 is 15 residues. Germline loops: CDR1 DFQATT, CDR2 SNEGSKA (reference sequence). J gave up 4 bases and V 1 base, and 6 bases lay outside the gene matches.

This clonotype is medium-sized by share. The size of this beta chain means little, since it is a stray read in a library made for alpha chains. The V call is TRBV7-9, the J call TRBJ2-3; TRBD1 agrees at 7 bases. CDR3 size: 14 residues. Germline V gene lookup returns CDR1 SEHNR and CDR2 FQNEAQ (reference sequence). V lost 3 bases to trimming and J lost 5 bases; unmatched junction nucleotides: 5. The CDR3 region is CASSFGTVGDTQYF. The CDR3 nucleotides read TGTGCCAGCAGCTTTGGGACAGTTGGAGATACGCAGTATTTT.

In this sample, this clonotype is medium-sized (0.01 to 0.1%). This beta chain is off target for a library built for alpha chains, so its abundance means little. The chain is built from TRBV3-1 and TRBJ1-3; D remains unclear. Trimming took off 7 bases at V and 1 base at J, with 20 bases between the two ends. The CDR3 is 17 amino acids. Germline-derived CDR1 and CDR2 are LGHDT and YNNKEL (reference sequence). CDR3 in DNA: TGTGCCAGCACCCCCAGCCTTCTCGGGGTGTCTGGAAACACCATATATTTT. Encoded protein: CASTPSLLGVSGNTIYF.

This clonotype has a count of ten or more. Since it is a stray read in a library aimed at alpha chains, this beta chain has a size that is not meaningful. The genes are TRBV14 and TRBJ2-3, with D maybe TRBD1 (5 bases). Germline CDR1 and CDR2: SGHDN and FVKESK. The CDR3 covers 15 residues. The V end was cut by 2 bases, the J end by 3 bases, with 12 bases between. The DNA of the CDR3 is TGTGCCAGCAGCCAAAGGGGTCCCCGGACAGATACGCAGTATTTT. Translating gives CASSQRGPRTDTQYF.

By share of the sample, this clonotype is medium-sized. This beta chain is off target for a library built for alpha chains, so its abundance means little. This chain connects TRBV29-1 to TRBJ1-5, with D possibly being TRBD1 (5 bases). The CDR3 sequence is 13 residues long. V shed 7 bases and J shed 4 bases, with 14 bases lying between them. The germline V gene encodes CDR1 SQVTM and CDR2 ANQGSEA. The CDR3 coding sequence is TGCAGCGCGGGGGACGGAAGGAATCAGCCCCAGCATTTT. It yields the protein CSAGDGRNQPQHF.

At least ten counts were recorded for this clonotype. Within a library made for alpha chains, this beta chain is off target, and its count is uninformative. The chain recombines TRBV28 with TRBJ2-1, with unresolved D. This CDR3 is built from 14 residues. Germline assignment: CDR1 MDHEN and CDR2 SYDVKM. Trimming stripped 3 bases from V and 9 bases from J, with 15 bases between. CDR3 bases: TGTGCCAGCAGTTTCGGGTCTGGGTTGGGTGAGCAGTTCTTC. Amino acids: CASSFGSGLGEQFF.

This clonotype was seen many times. Because this beta chain is a stray read in a library intended to capture alpha chains, its abundance should not be given much weight. The chain carries TRBV5-1 and TRBJ2-7; tentative D call: TRBD1 (6 bases). Germline V gene lookup returns CDR1 SGHRS and CDR2 YFSETQ. This CDR3 has 14 residues. V dropped 7 bases and J dropped 0 bases, with 14 bases sitting between them. The CDR3 DNA sequence: TGCGCCAGCGTCCGGGACACGTTCTCCTACGAGCAGTACTTC. This translates into CASVRDTFSYEQYF.

This clonotype was seen at least ten times. Since it is a stray read in a library aimed at alpha chains, this beta chain has a size that is not meaningful. V gene TRBV11-2 combines with J gene TRBJ1-1; TRBD1 is a possible D gene (6 bases). Trimming shortened V by 5 bases and J by 5 bases, and 15 bases separated the two germline ends. This CDR3 is 14 amino acids long. In germline, CDR1 is SGHAT, CDR2 FQNNGV. In DNA form, the CDR3 reads TGTGCCAGCAGCCTATGGAGTCAGGGGACTGAAGCTTTCTTT. Its translation is CASSLWSQGTEAFF.

As regards this clonotype: This beta chain is a stray sequence in a library constructed for alpha chains; its clone size is not meaningful. The gene calls are TRBV20-1 and TRBJ2-2; D may be TRBD1 or TRBD2 (6 bases each). Germline CDR1 and CDR2: DFQATT and SNEGSKA (reference sequence). The V end was cut by 7 bases, the J end by 6 bases, with 27 bases between. The CDR3 spans 17 residues. The CDR3 loop reads CSVRLLASPGGAGELFF. The DNA of the CDR3 is TGCAGTGTGAGGCTACTAGCCTCCCCCGGGGGCGCCGGGGAGCTGTTTTTT.

For this clonotype: This beta chain is an off-target read within a library intended for alpha chains, so its frequency means little. The chain uses TRBV7-2 and TRBJ1-1, with unresolved D. The germline V and J ends were trimmed by 5 bases and 0 bases, with 7 bases remaining between them. Germline CDR1 SGHTA, CDR2 FQGNSA. The CDR3 length is 13 residues. DNA for the CDR3: TGTGCCAGCAGCATCCAAGTGAACACTGAAGCTTTCTTT. Translating gives CASSIQVNTEAFF. Full variable domain (rest looked up from reference TRBV7-2 and TRBJ1-1): GAGVSQSPSNKVTEKGKDVELRCDPISGHTALYWYRQSLGQGLEFLIYFQGNSAPDKSGLPSDRFSAERTGGSVSTLTIQRTQQEDSAVYLCASSIQVNTEAFFGQGTRLTVV.

This clonotype is medium-sized within its sample. Being off target in a library aimed at alpha chains, this beta chain has a size of little meaning. The chain uses TRBV5-4 and TRBJ2-7; D gene ambiguous. CDR1 SGHNT and CDR2 YYREEE come from the germline V gene (reference sequence). V was shortened by 3 bases and J by 3 bases, with 13 bases between the two germline ends. The CDR3 contains 14 residues. The chain's CDR3 is CASSSAGPIYEQYF. The CDR3 DNA reads TGTGCCAGCAGCTCGGCCGGGCCCATCTACGAGCAGTACTTC.

Note on this clonotype: Because this beta chain is a stray read in a library intended to capture alpha chains, its abundance should not be given much weight. J is TRBJ2-7 and V is TRBV28; a possible D gene is TRBD1 (5 bases). The ends were cut back, 7 bases at V and 2 bases at J, with 18 bases in the middle. This CDR3 has 15 residues. Germline values: CDR1 MDHEN, CDR2 SYDVKM. The CDR3 region has the DNA TGTGCCAGCACCCCTTCAGGGCAGTTTACCTACGAGCAGTACTTC. It yields the protein CASTPSGQFTYEQYF.

This clonotype is labeled medium-sized. This beta chain came through as a stray read in a library set up for alpha chains, and its size says little. The V gene is TRBV15, the J gene TRBJ2-7; 8 bases agree with TRBD1. J gave up 4 bases and V 3 bases, and 5 bases lay outside the gene matches. CDR3 size: 14 residues. Germline lookup yields CDR1 LNHNV and CDR2 YYDKDF (reference sequence). CDR3 sequence: CATSSRRQGYEQYF. The DNA of the CDR3 is TGTGCCACCAGCAGCCGCCGACAGGGGTACGAGCAGTACTTC.

In its sample, this clonotype is medium-sized (0.01 to 0.1%). Found in a library prepared for alpha chains, this beta chain is an off-target read, and its abundance has little meaning. The V and J genes are TRBV12-3 or TRBV12-4 and TRBJ1-1; D may be TRBD1 (5 bases). V was clipped by 6 bases and J by 3 bases, with 11 bases between them. This CDR3 comprises 13 residues. CDR3 DNA: TGTGCCAGCAGGGTCGGGGGGTACACTGAAGCTTTCTTT. This gives the protein CASRVGGYTEAFF.